This is a list of T cell receptor beta chains from one sample in a study of Graves' ophthalmopathy and Graves' hyperthyroidism. TCRdb used MiXCR to reprocess the multiplex PCR reads, holding one entry per CDR3 protein. The sample lists nearly 400,000 distinct CDR3 sequences; around 19% were seen once. Material for sequencing was peripheral blood. The receptors shown here come from a woman aged 18 to 35 with Graves' ophthalmopathy. Each CDR3 is given with its conserved first and last residue. A D gene is named only where the DNA matches it firmly. Clone size is stated in some rows and not others, as once, few, many or a class when expanded.

TRBV20-1	many	TRBD2	TRBJ2-1	TGCAGTGCTAGACTAGCGGGAGAAATAGATGAGCAGTTCTTC	CSARLAGEIDEQFF
TRBV12-3/TRBV12-4	many	NA	TRBJ1-3	TGTGCCAGCAGTTTAGGACTGGGAACCTCTGGAAACACCATATATTTT	CASSLGLGTSGNTIYF
TRBV11-2	few	NA	TRBJ1-5	TGTGCCAGCAGCTTAGAGGCCAGTAGCAATCAGCCCCAGCATTTT	CASSLEASSNQPQHF
TRBV7-2	medium-sized	TRBD2	TRBJ2-5	TGTGCCAGCAGCTTAGGTCTAGCGGGAGAGGAGACCCAGTACTTC	CASSLGLAGEETQYF
TRBV18	few	NA	TRBJ1-1	TGTGCCAGCTCACCCCAAGGGCAAATTCCCGCCACTGAAGCTTTCTTT	CASSPQGQIPATEAFF
TRBV6-5	many	NA	TRBJ2-2	TGTGCCAGCACCAAGTGGGGGACACCTGGGGAGGAGCTGTTTTTT	CASTKWGTPGEELFF
TRBV28	many	NA	TRBJ2-7	TGTGCCAGCAGTTTTACATCCTACGAGCAGTACTTC	CASSFTSYEQYF
TRBV7-3	many	NA	TRBJ2-5	TGTGCCAGCAGCTCTACGAACCGCCCAGAGACCCAGTACTTC	CASSSTNRPETQYF
TRBV12-3/TRBV12-4	many	NA	TRBJ2-2	TGTGCCAGCAGTTTTCACAGGGGAGGTACCGGGGAGCTGTTTTTT	CASSFHRGGTGELFF
TRBV12-3/TRBV12-4	NA	NA	TRBJ1-6	TGTGCCAGCAGTTTTGATGGGAGGGATTCACCCCTCCACTTT	CASSFDGRDSPLHF
TRBV28	many	NA	TRBJ1-5	TGTGCCAGCGACCCCGGTGGGGATCGCAATCAGCCCCAGCATTTT	CASDPGGDRNQPQHF
TRBV6-2/TRBV6-3	many	NA	TRBJ2-2	TGTGCCAGCAGTAAGCCGGCCGGGGAGCTGTTTTTT	CASSKPAGELFF
TRBV19	many	NA	TRBJ1-1	TGTGCCAGTAGTATATCAGTGAACACTGAAGCTTTCTTT	CASSISVNTEAFF
TRBV11-3	NA	NA	TRBJ2-7	TGTGCCAGCAGCTTTACGGGGAACGAGCAGTACTTC	CASSFTGNEQYF
TRBV28	many	NA	TRBJ1-6	TGTGCCAGCAGTTTCCGGCCCGGGGGGTCACCCCTCCACTTT	CASSFRPGGSPLHF
TRBV6-5	many	NA	TRBJ1-1	TGTGCCAGCAGTTCAAGGGCTCAAACTGAAGCTTTCTTT	CASSSRAQTEAFF
TRBV30	many	NA	TRBJ2-7	TGTGCCTGGAGTGGGACTACAAATTCCTACGAGCAGTACTTC	CAWSGTTNSYEQYF
TRBV20-1	many	TRBD1	TRBJ1-1	TGCAGTGCTCCTAGCTTTTGGAACAGGGGGCTAGAGGCTTTCTTT	CSAPSFWNRGLEAFF